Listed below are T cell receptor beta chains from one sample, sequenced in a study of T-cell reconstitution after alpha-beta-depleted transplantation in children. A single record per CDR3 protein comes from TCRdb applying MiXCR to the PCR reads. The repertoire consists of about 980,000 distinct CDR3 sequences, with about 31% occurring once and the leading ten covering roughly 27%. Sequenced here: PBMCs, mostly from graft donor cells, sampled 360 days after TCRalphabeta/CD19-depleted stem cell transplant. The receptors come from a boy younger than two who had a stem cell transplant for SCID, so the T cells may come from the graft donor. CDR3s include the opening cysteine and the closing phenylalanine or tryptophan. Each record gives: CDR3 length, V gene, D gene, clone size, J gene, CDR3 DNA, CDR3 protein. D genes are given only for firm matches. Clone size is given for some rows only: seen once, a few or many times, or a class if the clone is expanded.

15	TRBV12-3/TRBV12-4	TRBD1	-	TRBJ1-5	TGTGCCAGCTCCTGGGGACAGGGGAGAAGTCAGCCCCAGCATTTT	CASSWGQGRSQPQHF
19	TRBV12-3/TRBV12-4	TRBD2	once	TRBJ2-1	TGTGCCAGCTGTTTAGCCAGGCTAGCGGGGGCTATTCCCTACAATGAGCAGTTCTTC	CASCLARLAGAIPYNEQFF
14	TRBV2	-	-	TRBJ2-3	TGTGCCAGCAGTGTTGAGGGTCTCGGGGTTACGCAGTATTTT	CASSVEGLGVTQYF
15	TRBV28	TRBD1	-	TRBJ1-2	TGTGCCAGCAGTTTTAGGGGGCGGCTTTCGAATGGCTACACCTTC	CASSFRGRLSNGYTF
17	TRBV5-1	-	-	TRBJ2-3	TGCGCCAGCAGCTTGGGTAGGGCGGGGCCCTTACGGGATACGCAGTATTTT	CASSLGRAGPLRDTQYF
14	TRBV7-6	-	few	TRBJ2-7	TGTGCCAGCAGCTCCTTCGAGGGGTTGGACGAGCAGTACTTC	CASSSFEGLDEQYF
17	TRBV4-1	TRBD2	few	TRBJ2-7	TGCGCCAGCAGCCAAGATAGGCAGCGGGGGCTTCCCTACGAGCAGTACTTC	CASSQDRQRGLPYEQYF
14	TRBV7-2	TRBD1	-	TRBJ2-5	TGTGCCAGCAGCCCAGACAGGGCTACGGAGACCCAGTACTTC	CASSPDRATETQYF
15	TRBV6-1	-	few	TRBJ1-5	TGTGCCAGCAGAGACGGACAGCGTAACCGTCAGCCCCAGCATTTT	CASRDGQRNRQPQHF
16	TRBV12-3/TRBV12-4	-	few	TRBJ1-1	TGTGCCAGCAGTCCTATGACAGGACGGGTGAACACTGAAGCTTTCTTT	CASSPMTGRVNTEAFF
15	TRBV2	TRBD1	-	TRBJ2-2	TGTGCCAGCAACCGACAGGGGCCGAACACCGGGGAGCTGTTTTTT	CASNRQGPNTGELFF
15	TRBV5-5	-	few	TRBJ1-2	TGTGCCAGCAGCCTTTCTCCGGGACAAACTTATGGCTACACCTTC	CASSLSPGQTYGYTF
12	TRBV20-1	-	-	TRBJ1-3	TGCAGCGGGACGCTTGATGGAAACACCATATATTTT	CSGTLDGNTIYF
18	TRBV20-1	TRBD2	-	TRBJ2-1	TGCAGTGCTAGAGGTCCTAGCGGGGGGCCGTTCTCCTACAATGAGCAGTTCTTC	CSARGPSGGPFSYNEQFF
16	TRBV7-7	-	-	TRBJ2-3	TGTGCCAGCAGCCCTTCCGCTAGCGCTCTCCCAGATACGCAGTATTTT	CASSPSASALPDTQYF
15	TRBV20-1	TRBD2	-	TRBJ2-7	TGCAGTGCTGGGATAAGACTAGCGGGTCCCTACGAGCAGTACTTC	CSAGIRLAGPYEQYF
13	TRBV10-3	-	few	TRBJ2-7	TGTGCCATCGGGGAGAGGGCCTCCTACGAGCAGTACTTC	CAIGERASYEQYF
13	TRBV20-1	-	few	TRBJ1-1	TGCAGTGCTAGTGGGGGCAGGGGAACTGAAGCTTTCTTT	CSASGGRGTEAFF
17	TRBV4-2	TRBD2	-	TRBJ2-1	TGTGCCAGCAGCCAAGATACTCCCAGCGGGGGTGACAATGAGCAGTTCTTC	CASSQDTPSGGDNEQFF
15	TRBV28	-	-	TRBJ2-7	TGTGCCAGCAGTTTATTAGGCGGGCAGCCCTACGAGCAGTACTTC	CASSLLGGQPYEQYF
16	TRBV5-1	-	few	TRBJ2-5	TGCGCCAGCAGCTTGGTCGGCAAATCGTACCAAGAGACCCAGTACTTC	CASSLVGKSYQETQYF
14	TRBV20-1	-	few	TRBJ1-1	TGCAGTGCTAGAGGGGCAGGAATGAACACTGAAGCTTTCTTT	CSARGAGMNTEAFF